The 26 T cell receptor beta chains reported below all come from one sample, sequenced in a study of T cell responses to AZD1222 COVID-19 vaccine. Assay: immunoSEQ multiplex PCR; the TCRdb copy retains only in-frame clones and omits some. The table lists about 110,000 clones, about 95% of them singletons. The source was peripheral blood, collected 28 days after the second AZD1222 dose. These receptors all stem from an adult who received the AZD1222 COVID-19 vaccine.

The V call is TRBV10-1, the J call TRBJ1-3; D unclear. The CDR3 extends over 16 amino acids. V lost 0 bases to trimming and J lost 0 bases, with 9 bases between them. The germline V gene encodes CDR1 WNHNN and CDR2 SYGVQD (reference sequence). In DNA, the CDR3 is TGCGCCAGCAGTGAGTCTATAAGGCTCTCTGGAAACACCATATATTTT. It codes for CASSESIRLSGNTIYF.

The CDR3 region is CATSDGQGASGYTF. DNA for the CDR3: TGTGCCACCAGTGATGGACAGGGGGCGTCTGGCTACACCTTC. This chain connects TRBV24-1 to TRBJ1-2; 11 bases are shared with TRBD1. After removal of 3 bases from V and 7 bases from J, the junction contained 3 bases not matched to a gene. Germline-derived CDR1 and CDR2 are KGHDR and SFDVKD. This CDR3 comprises 14 residues.

CDR3 nucleotides: TGTGCCACCTCAGGATTAGTAGCGGGGCCCGGGGATACGCAGTATTTT. Translation: CATSGLVAGPGDTQYF. The V gene is TRBV10-3, the J gene TRBJ2-3; the match to TRBD2 covers 8 bases. The CDR3 runs 16 residues. Germline trimming cut 10 bases from V and 6 bases from J; bases unmatched to any gene: 18. The V gene's germline CDR1 is ENHRY and CDR2 SYGVKD.

The J gene is TRBJ2-5, the V gene TRBV11-2; 11 bases are shared with TRBD2. The ends lost 5 bases at V and 5 bases at J; junction bases unmatched: 7. Germline assignment: CDR1 SGHAT and CDR2 FQNNGV. The CDR3 loop spans 15 amino acids. The CDR3 sequence is CASSLSGGAGETQYF. CDR3 DNA sequence: TGTGCCAGCAGCCTTAGCGGGGGGGCCGGGGAGACCCAGTACTTC.

J is TRBJ2-6 and V is TRBV18, with 8 bases fitting TRBD1. The CDR3 has 17 amino acids. J was trimmed by 0 bases and V by 3 bases; bases with no gene match: 4. Germline V gives CDR1 KGHSH, CDR2 LQKENI. CDR3 protein: CASSPRTGNSGANVLTF. In DNA form, the CDR3 reads TGTGCCAGCTCACCTCGGACAGGGAACTCTGGGGCCAACGTCCTGACTTTC.

This chain links TRBV7-9 with TRBJ1-1; D gene unclear. Trimming left V 3 bases short and J 6 bases short, with 14 bases between. This CDR3 is 14 amino acids long. Per germline, CDR1 SEHNR and CDR2 FQNEAQ (reference sequence). CDR3: CASSLKGGRAEAFF. In nucleotides, the CDR3 is TGTGCCAGCAGCTTGAAGGGAGGGAGAGCTGAAGCTTTCTTT.

J is TRBJ1-1 and V is TRBV7-2; 8 bases line up with TRBD1. Germline lookup yields CDR1 SGHTA and CDR2 FQGNSA. The CDR3 has 16 amino acids. V trimming: 0 bases; J trimming: 3 bases; junction bases outside the gene matches: 6. CDR3 sequence (DNA): TGTGCCAGCAGCTTAGCGGCGCAGGGGGCATACACTGAAGCTTTCTTT. This encodes CASSLAAQGAYTEAFF. Looking up the rest from reference TRBV7-2 and TRBJ1-1 gives the full variable domain: GAGVSQSPSNKVTEKGKDVELRCDPISGHTALYWYRQSLGQGLEFLIYFQGNSAPDKSGLPSDRFSAERTGGSVSTLTIQRTQQEDSAVYLCASSLAAQGAYTEAFFGQGTRLTVV.

The gene calls are TRBV30 and TRBJ2-1, with D perhaps TRBD1 or TRBD2 (5 bases each). Germline V gene sequence: CDR1 GTSNPN, CDR2 SVGIG (reference sequence). Between the trimmed V and J ends, which lost 2 bases and 5 bases, there was a span of 19 bases. This CDR3 comprises 16 residues. CDR3 region: CAWSLAGGTPHNEQFF. Written as DNA, the CDR3 is TGTGCCTGGAGTCTGGCTGGGGGTACACCCCACAATGAGCAGTTCTTC.

J is TRBJ2-3 and V is TRBV3-1 (or the pseudogene TRBV3-2), with 9 nucleotides matching TRBD2. Germline-derived CDR1 and CDR2 are LGHDT and YNNKEL (reference sequence). V trimming: 4 bases; J trimming: 6 bases; junction bases outside the gene matches: 11. CDR3 length equals 16 residues. As DNA, the CDR3 is TGTGCCAGCAGCCCACCCCGGCTAGCGGGATCTGATACGCAGTATTTT. Translated: CASSPPRLAGSDTQYF.

The chain employs TRBV4-2 and TRBJ1-1; D gene uncertain. This CDR3 region has 13 residues. The germline V gene has CDR1 LGHNA and CDR2 YNFKEQ. V lost 1 base and J lost 12, with 15 bases in between. CDR3 nucleotides: TGTGCCAGCAGCCAAGCGGGGAGATGGCGGACTTTCTTT. It is translated as CASSQAGRWRTFF.

The J gene is TRBJ1-3, the V gene TRBV18; perhaps TRBD1 as D (5 bases). Germline assignment: CDR1 KGHSH and CDR2 LQKENI. The CDR3 is 17 residues long. V was trimmed by 5 bases and J by 0 bases, leaving 17 bases between them. CDR3 region: CASSTSRAGSSGNTIYF. The CDR3 DNA sequence: TGTGCCAGCTCAACGAGCCGAGCAGGGAGCTCTGGAAACACCATATATTTT.

This chain uses TRBV14 with TRBJ1-6; 7 bases agree with TRBD1. CDR3 size: 14 residues. Trimming cost V 4 bases and J 8 bases; bases outside gene matches: 5. CDR1 is SGHDN, CDR2 FVKESK, per germline. CDR3 in amino acids: CASSLRQGYSPLHF. The DNA of the CDR3 is TGTGCCAGCAGCCTTAGACAGGGATATTCACCCCTCCACTTT. The full variable domain, in which reference TRBV14 and TRBJ1-6 provide the parts outside the CDR3, is EAGVTQFPSHSVIEKGQTVTLRCDPISGHDNLYWYRRVMGKEIKFLLHFVKESKQDESGMPNNRFLAERTGGTYSTLKVQPAELEDSGVYFCASSLRQGYSPLHFGNGTRLTVT.

This chain uses TRBV14 with TRBJ2-7; tentative D call: TRBD1 (5 bases). Germline V gene data show CDR1 as SGHDN and CDR2 as FVKESK. V was shortened by 3 bases and J by 5 bases, with 20 bases between the two germline ends. There are 16 residues in the CDR3. The CDR3 DNA is TGTGCCAGCAGCCAGGCAGGGTCAATCATGGGCCACGAGCAGTACTTC. Protein sequence: CASSQAGSIMGHEQYF.

This rearrangement joins TRBV10-2 to TRBJ2-1, with TRBD2 matching 9 bases. Germline V gene lookup returns CDR1 WSHSY and CDR2 SAAADI. This CDR3 has 13 amino acids. The V segment lost 1 base and the J segment 15 bases; nucleotides outside the gene matches: 7. In DNA form, the CDR3 reads TGCGCCAGCAGTGAGTTTGACGGCGGGAGGGGGTTCTTC. It encodes CASSEFDGGRGFF.

This sequence joins TRBV6-5 and TRBJ2-5; perhaps TRBD1 as D (6 bases). Trimming took 2 bases from V and 4 from J, leaving 17 bases between them. Per the germline V gene, CDR1 is MNHEY and CDR2 is SVGAGI. This CDR3 has 16 residues. The CDR3 DNA is TGTGCCAGCAGTTACACCGCCAGGGGAGTTTCAGAGACCCAGTACTTC. Translating gives CASSYTARGVSETQYF.

The chain uses TRBV7-8 and TRBJ2-2, with TRBD2 matching over 13 bases. From germline, CDR1 is SGHVS and CDR2 FQNEAQ. The junction had 2 bases not matched to a gene; V was cut back by 4 bases and J by 3 bases. The CDR3 runs 16 residues. CDR3 amino acids: CASSYTSGRDTGELFF. The CDR3 bases are TGTGCCAGCAGCTATACTAGCGGGAGGGACACCGGGGAGCTGTTTTTT.

This CDR3 is CASSPLLAGGYNEQFF. The CDR3 DNA reads as TGTGCCAGCAGCCCCTTGCTAGCGGGGGGATACAATGAGCAGTTCTTC. The chain recombines TRBV5-8 with TRBJ2-1, with 11 bases matching TRBD2. CDR1 and CDR2 (germline): SGHTS, YDEGEE. V was clipped by 4 bases and J by 4 bases; unmatched bases: 7. The CDR3 runs 16 residues.

The table lists this clone with a count of one. The chain has TRBV6-5 and TRBJ2-7; D is perhaps TRBD1 or TRBD2 (5 bases each). The length of the CDR3 is 14 residues. Between the trimmed V and J ends, which lost 5 bases and 2 bases, there was a span of 13 bases. Germline V gene lookup returns CDR1 MNHEY and CDR2 SVGAGI. The CDR3 loop is CASSPQGVPYEQYF. The CDR3 DNA sequence: TGTGCCAGCAGTCCCCAGGGAGTCCCCTACGAGCAGTACTTC.

V and J are TRBV18 and TRBJ1-1, with D perhaps matching TRBD1 (5 bases). Trimming took off 2 bases at V and 4 bases at J, with 11 bases between the two ends. The CDR3 covers 14 residues. Germline V gives CDR1 KGHSH, CDR2 LQKENI. CDR3 protein: CASSPDLDSTEAFF. The CDR3 nucleotides read TGTGCCAGCTCACCAGACTTAGACAGCACTGAAGCTTTCTTT.

The chain uses TRBV19 and TRBJ1-1, with 7 bases that match TRBD1. Losses at the gene ends were 2 bases for V and 1 base for J; bases not matched to a gene: 1. There are 14 residues in the CDR3. Germline V gives CDR1 LNHDA, CDR2 SQIVND (reference sequence). The DNA of the CDR3 is TGTGCCAGTAGTATACAGGGGGGGAACACTGAAGCTTTCTTT. Protein sequence: CASSIQGGNTEAFF.

This chain joins TRBV19 and TRBJ2-3; D assignment may be TRBD1 or TRBD2 (5 bases each). Trimming pared 0 bases from V and 6 bases from J, leaving 13 bases between. The CDR3 length is 15 residues. Germline loops: CDR1 LNHDA, CDR2 SQIVND (reference sequence). The CDR3 is CASSIETGRVDTQYF. CDR3 DNA sequence: TGTGCCAGTAGTATAGAAACGGGACGGGTGGATACGCAGTATTTT. Filled out from reference TRBV19 and TRBJ2-3, the complete variable domain reads DGGITQSPKYLFRKEGQNVTLSCEQNLNHDAMYWYRQDPGQGLRLIYYSQIVNDFQKGDIAEGYSVSREKKESFPLTVTSAQKNPTAFYLCASSIETGRVDTQYFGPGTRLTVL.

This sequence joins TRBV5-1 and TRBJ1-1; 7 bases line up with TRBD1. Germline trimming cut 3 bases from V and 1 base from J; bases unmatched to any gene: 6. The CDR3 sequence is 15 residues long. Per the germline V gene, CDR1 is SGHRS and CDR2 is YFSETQ. CDR3 loop: CASSWETGTNTEAFF. CDR3 nucleotide sequence: TGCGCCAGCAGCTGGGAGACAGGGACGAACACTGAAGCTTTCTTT.

The rearrangement joins TRBV19 to TRBJ2-7; TRBD1 is a possible D gene (5 bases). Germline assignment: CDR1 LNHDA and CDR2 SQIVND (reference sequence). The CDR3 covers 15 residues. V was pared by 2 bases and J by 3 bases, with 14 bases between. CDR3 sequence: CASSIFYQGGYEQYF. The CDR3 DNA sequence: TGTGCCAGTAGTATATTTTACCAGGGCGGCTACGAGCAGTACTTC.

CDR3 DNA: TGTGCCAGCAGCAAATACCCGGAGCTCGGTGGCTATGGCTACACCTTC. Protein: CASSKYPELGGYGYTF. The V gene is TRBV21-1, the J gene TRBJ1-2. TRBV21-1 is assigned pseudogene status. The CDR3 has 16 residues.

The gene calls are TRBV2 and TRBJ1-6, with 7 bases fitting TRBD1. CDR3 length: 13 residues. Germline CDR1 SNHLY, CDR2 FYNNEI. With 3 bases clipped from V and 8 bases from J, the junction kept 1 base outside the gene matches. CDR3 loop: CASSEQGDSPLHF. The DNA of the CDR3 is TGTGCCAGCAGTGAGCAGGGGGATTCACCCCTCCACTTT.

The rearrangement joins TRBV6-5 to TRBJ1-2, with 8 bases identical to TRBD1. The CDR3 contains 14 residues. The germline CDR1 and CDR2 sequences are MNHEY and SVGAGI. With 5 bases clipped from V and 6 bases from J, the junction kept 8 bases outside the gene matches. CDR3 region: CASSPRTGRNGYTF. CDR3 in DNA: TGTGCCAGCAGTCCGCGGACAGGGAGAAATGGCTACACCTTC.